This T cell receptor beta chain was captured in a study of response to subunit inactivated influenza vaccine. MiXCR, run by TCRdb on the RT-PCR reads, gives a single entry per CDR3 protein. The sample records roughly 180,000 distinct CDR3 sequences, around a tenth being singletons. The CDR3 has 15 amino acids. Trimming shortened V by 5 bases and J by 4 bases, and 17 bases separated the two germline ends. The germline V gene encodes CDR1 SEHNR and CDR2 FQNEAQ (reference sequence). This clonotype was detected a few times. The material was non-naive T cells sorted from PBMCs, obtained on the day of vaccination. V is TRBV7-9 and J is TRBJ1-1; D gene uncertain. This sequence originates from a man between 45 and 60 years old who received an inactivated influenza vaccine. This CDR3 reads CASSGNTDSVTEAFF. DNA of the CDR3: TGTGCCAGCAGCGGGAACACCGACTCGGTCACTGAAGCTTTCTTT. The whole variable domain, remainder taken from reference TRBV7-9 and TRBJ1-1, is DTGVSQNPRHKITKRGQNVTFRCDPISEHNRLYWYRQTLGQGPEFLTYFQNEAQLEKSRLLSDRFSAERPKGSFSTLEIQRTEQGDSAMYLCASSGNTDSVTEAFFGQGTRLTVV.